This T cell receptor (beta chain) appears in the sequencing data of a study of cytomegalovirus exposure and HLA in healthy donors. Study as a whole: Most donors, roughly 84% of a few hundred genotyped, fell in the Caucasian-associated ancestry cluster.

The study ran its PCR with 60 Vbeta and 13 Jbeta primers. Only in-frame clones appear in the TCRdb table, and some are missing; sequencing was by immunoSEQ multiplex PCR. The data show 120,000 or so clones, 17% seen once. CDR1 MNHNY and CDR2 SVGAGI come from the germline V gene (reference sequence). V was pared by 6 bases and J by 10 bases, with 13 bases between. The CDR3 loop spans 12 amino acids. The chain links TRBV6-6 to TRBJ2-1, with D possibly TRBD1 on 7 matching bases. What was sequenced was PBMCs. This receptor was obtained from a female donor in good health and CMV-seropositive. As DNA, the CDR3 is TGTGCCAGCAGAACAGGAGGGGGCGAGCAGTTCTTC. It yields the protein CASRTGGGEQFF.